This T cell receptor (beta chain) appears in the sequencing data of a study of spatial heterogeneity in lung cancer (dated by TCRdb to about 2019). In the study overall: Beta-chain transcripts were consistently detected in greater numbers than alpha-chain transcripts, which likely reflected higher beta-chain transcript abundance. In the raw uncorrected reads, each unique combination of TCR and UMI appeared more than ten times on average. In non-small cell lung cancer, the study made a quantitative comparison of TCR alpha and beta repertoires among multiple tumor regions, matched nontumor lung and blood. The study linked features of the TCR repertoire to counts of nonsynonymous mutations, which were determined by whole-exome sequencing of tumor tissue. At surgery, both alpha and beta chains were TCR-sequenced in 200 to 250 tumor regions, approximately 64 matched nontumor lung samples and 56 PBMC samples. Study-wide conclusions, independent of this receptor: Ubiquitous expanded tumor TCRs showed up in blood more often at tumor resection than at routine follow-up. Additional single-cell paired TCR alpha and beta sequencing was considered necessary to confirm, at a functional level, the hypothesis that regional TCRs recognize regional mutations.

Library preparation employed 5' RACE. The sequencer listed for this sample is NextSeq 500. The TCR library protocol attached a unique molecular identifier to each TCR cDNA molecule to allow correction of PCR and sequencing errors. The paper's processing steps were these. Decombinator tools were used for TCR identification, UMI-based error correction and CDR3 extraction. Expanded TCRs were defined as those above a frequency of 2 per 1,000, corresponding to the top 1% of the tumor frequency distribution. Rényi diversity was computed with the R vegan package after subsampling each repertoire 100 times to 5,000 TCRs. CDR3 similarity networks were built from amino acid triplet string-kernel similarity, with CDR3s being connected when pairwise similarity was above 0.82. TCRdb handled the public reads itself, with Q25 trimming in fastp and clone calling in MiXCR, and kept productive beta chains. Here each entry gathers all rows of one CDR3 protein and keeps the most common genes and DNA. In this record, the V and J calls reflect TCRdb's handling and not the investigators' own analysis. Counted in this sample were tens of thousands of distinct CDR3 sequences; roughly 15% of them appeared once. The ten biggest clones cover 55% to 65% of the sample.

This clonotype has a count of ten or more. What antigen it recognizes has not been identified. Within one base of it there is no much larger clone, and no base qualities were kept. The CDR3, cysteine through phenylalanine, is 15 amino acids long. Of the read, only the CDR3 DNA is kept; its 45 bases are in frame from base 1. CDR1 is given as LGHNA and CDR2 as YNFKEQ, both from the germline V gene. V trim: 4 bases; J trim: 0 bases; unmatched bases: 2. The time point label on this specimen signifies: sample taken at primary tumor resection. For TCR sequencing, whole RNA was extracted from tumor and nontumor lung tissue, or from cryopreserved PBMC samples, and no cell sorting was done. Donors were about 70 patients with early-stage, untreated non-small cell lung cancer from the lung TRACERx cohort. Patients were selected for TCR sequencing only if sufficient RNA was available from at least two tumor regions.

The receptor's source is a male donor with early-stage non-small cell lung cancer. The chain uses TRBV4-2 and TRBJ1-4; 7 middle bases align to TRBD1. The specimen comprised PBMCs, sampled at surgery. The CDR3 region reads CASSRDSTTNEKLFF. The nucleotide sequence reads TGTGCCAGCAGCCGGGACAGCACAACTAATGAAAAACTGTTTTTT.